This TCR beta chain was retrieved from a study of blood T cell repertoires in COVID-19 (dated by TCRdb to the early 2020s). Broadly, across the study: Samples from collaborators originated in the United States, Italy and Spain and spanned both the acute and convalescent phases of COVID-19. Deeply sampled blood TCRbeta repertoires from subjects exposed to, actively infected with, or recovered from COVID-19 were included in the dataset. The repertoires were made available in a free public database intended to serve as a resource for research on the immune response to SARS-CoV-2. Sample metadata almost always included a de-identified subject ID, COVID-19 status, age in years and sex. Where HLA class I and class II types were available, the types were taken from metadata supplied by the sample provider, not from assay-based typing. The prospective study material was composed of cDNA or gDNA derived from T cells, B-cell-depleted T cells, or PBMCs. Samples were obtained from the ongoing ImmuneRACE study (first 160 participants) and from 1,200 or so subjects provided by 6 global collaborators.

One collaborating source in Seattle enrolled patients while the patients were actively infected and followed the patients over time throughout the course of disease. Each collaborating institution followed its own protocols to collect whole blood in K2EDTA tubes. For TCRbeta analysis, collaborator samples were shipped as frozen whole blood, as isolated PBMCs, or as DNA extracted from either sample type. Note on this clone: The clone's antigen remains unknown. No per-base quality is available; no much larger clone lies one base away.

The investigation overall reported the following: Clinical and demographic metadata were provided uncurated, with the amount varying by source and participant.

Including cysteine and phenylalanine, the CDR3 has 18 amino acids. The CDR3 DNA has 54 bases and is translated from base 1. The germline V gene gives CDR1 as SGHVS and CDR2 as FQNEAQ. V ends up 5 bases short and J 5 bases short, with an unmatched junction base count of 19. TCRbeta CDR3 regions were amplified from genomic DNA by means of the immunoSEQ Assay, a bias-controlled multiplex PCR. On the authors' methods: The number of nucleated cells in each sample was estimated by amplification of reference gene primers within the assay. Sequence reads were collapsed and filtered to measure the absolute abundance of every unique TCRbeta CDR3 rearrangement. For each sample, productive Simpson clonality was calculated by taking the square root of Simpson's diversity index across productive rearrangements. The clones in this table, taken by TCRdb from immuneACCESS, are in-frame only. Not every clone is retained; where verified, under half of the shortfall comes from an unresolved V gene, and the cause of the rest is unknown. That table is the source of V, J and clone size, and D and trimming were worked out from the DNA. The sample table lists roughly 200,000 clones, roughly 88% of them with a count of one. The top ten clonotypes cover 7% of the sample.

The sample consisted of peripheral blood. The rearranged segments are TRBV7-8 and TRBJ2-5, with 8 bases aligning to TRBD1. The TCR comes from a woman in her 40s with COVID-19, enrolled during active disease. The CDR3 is CASSLLAPGGGRMETQYF. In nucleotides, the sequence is TGTGCCAGCAGCCTCCTTGCACCAGGGGGCGGAAGAATGGAGACCCAGTACTTC.